This is a list of T cell receptor beta chains from one sample in a study of blood T cell repertoires in COVID-19. Data came from immunoSEQ multiplex PCR; TCRdb stores just in-frame clones and leaves some out. This table has approximately 81,000 clones, roughly 91% appearing once. Input material: peripheral blood. The receptor set was obtained from a woman in her forties or fifties in a cohort sampled during active COVID-19. The CDR3 runs from the conserved cysteine through the conserved F or W. A D gene is named only where the DNA matches it firmly. Rows may omit the clone size; those that give it use once, few, many or a size class.

v_gene: TRBV5-1; abundance: NA; d_gene: NA; j_gene: TRBJ2-5; CDR3aa: CASSLVAGSRGTQYF; CDR3nt: TGCGCCAGCAGCTTGGTGGCGGGATCTAGGGGGACCCAGTACTTC
v_gene: TRBV5-6; abundance: NA; d_gene: NA; j_gene: TRBJ2-5; CDR3aa: CASSQLVRETQYF; CDR3nt: TGTGCCAGCAGCCAACTAGTTAGGGAGACCCAGTACTTC
v_gene: TRBV29-1; abundance: NA; d_gene: TRBD2; j_gene: TRBJ2-7; CDR3aa: CSVVAGGSYEQYF; CDR3nt: TGCAGCGTTGTAGCGGGAGGGTCCTACGAGCAGTACTTC
v_gene: TRBV5-1; abundance: NA; d_gene: NA; j_gene: TRBJ2-7; CDR3aa: CASSLDPTGTSNF; CDR3nt: TGCGCCAGCAGCTTGGACCCCACAGGGACCTCTAACTTC
v_gene: TRBV6-6; abundance: NA; d_gene: NA; j_gene: TRBJ1-4; CDR3aa: CASSWAGEKLFF; CDR3nt: TGTGCCAGCAGTTGGGCGGGGGAAAAACTGTTTTTT
v_gene: TRBV2; abundance: NA; d_gene: NA; j_gene: TRBJ2-4; CDR3aa: CASSPFQGILAKNIQYF; CDR3nt: TGTGCCAGCAGTCCATTTCAGGGGATACTAGCCAAAAACATTCAGTACTTC
v_gene: TRBV2; abundance: few; d_gene: TRBD2; j_gene: TRBJ2-1; CDR3aa: CASSTSGATYNEQFF; CDR3nt: TGTGCCAGCAGCACTAGCGGAGCGACCTACAATGAGCAGTTCTTC
v_gene: TRBV9; abundance: NA; d_gene: NA; j_gene: TRBJ1-2; CDR3aa: CASSSRGGYTF; CDR3nt: TGTGCCAGCAGCAGCCGGGGGGGCTACACCTTC
v_gene: TRBV27; abundance: NA; d_gene: NA; j_gene: TRBJ1-4; CDR3aa: CASSFSSPEKLFF; CDR3nt: TGTGCCAGCAGTTTTTCCTCCCCGGAAAAACTGTTTTTT
v_gene: TRBV5-6; abundance: NA; d_gene: NA; j_gene: TRBJ2-2; CDR3aa: CASSRDTGRELFF; CDR3nt: TGTGCCAGCAGCCGCGATACAGGAAGGGAGCTGTTTTTT
v_gene: TRBV19; abundance: NA; d_gene: NA; j_gene: TRBJ2-3; CDR3aa: CASSSQRRSTDTQYF; CDR3nt: TGTGCCAGTAGTAGCCAGCGGAGAAGCACAGATACGCAGTATTTT
v_gene: TRBV5-1; abundance: NA; d_gene: NA; j_gene: TRBJ2-7; CDR3aa: CASSKATGTSVSYEQYF; CDR3nt: TGCGCCAGCAGCAAAGCAACCGGGACATCTGTCTCCTACGAGCAGTACTTC
v_gene: TRBV6-5; abundance: NA; d_gene: TRBD2; j_gene: TRBJ2-3; CDR3aa: CASSYKGRVTDTQYF; CDR3nt: TGTGCCAGCAGTTACAAGGGGAGGGTTACAGATACGCAGTATTTT
v_gene: TRBV4-1; abundance: few; d_gene: TRBD1; j_gene: TRBJ1-6; CDR3aa: CASSRTGTGDNSPLHF; CDR3nt: TGCGCCAGCAGCCGGACTGGGACAGGGGATAATTCACCCCTCCACTTT
v_gene: TRBV5-5; abundance: NA; d_gene: NA; j_gene: TRBJ2-5; CDR3aa: CASSPSRGLRSETQYF; CDR3nt: TGTGCCAGCAGCCCCTCCCGGGGTCTCAGGTCGGAGACCCAGTACTTC
v_gene: TRBV7-8; abundance: NA; d_gene: TRBD2; j_gene: TRBJ2-6; CDR3aa: CASSSPLAGGISGANVLTF; CDR3nt: TGTGCCAGCAGCTCTCCTCTAGCGGGGGGGATCTCTGGGGCCAACGTCCTGACTTTC
v_gene: TRBV6-4; abundance: NA; d_gene: TRBD2; j_gene: TRBJ2-2; CDR3aa: CASSRGEQTGELFF; CDR3nt: TGTGCCAGCAGCCGGGGGGAGCAGACCGGGGAGCTGTTTTTT
v_gene: TRBV11-2; abundance: NA; d_gene: TRBD2; j_gene: TRBJ2-5; CDR3aa: CASSSGGGGMVTQYF; CDR3nt: TGTGCCAGCAGCTCGGGTGGCGGGGGGATGGTGACCCAGTACTTC
v_gene: TRBV30; abundance: NA; d_gene: NA; j_gene: TRBJ2-7; CDR3aa: CAWEAGTISEQYF; CDR3nt: TGTGCCTGGGAAGCCGGGACAATTTCCGAGCAGTACTTC
v_gene: TRBV11-2; abundance: NA; d_gene: TRBD2; j_gene: TRBJ2-5; CDR3aa: CASTISSGGFETQYF; CDR3nt: TGTGCCAGCACCATTTCTAGCGGGGGATTTGAGACCCAGTACTTC
v_gene: TRBV11-2; abundance: NA; d_gene: TRBD2; j_gene: TRBJ2-1; CDR3aa: CASSLVLADYNEQFF; CDR3nt: TGTGCCAGCAGCTTAGTACTAGCGGATTACAATGAGCAGTTCTTC
v_gene: TRBV7-2; abundance: NA; d_gene: TRBD1; j_gene: TRBJ1-2; CDR3aa: CASSLEVTGSGGYTF; CDR3nt: TGTGCCAGCAGCTTAGAGGTGACAGGGTCTGGGGGCTACACCTTC
v_gene: TRBV7-6; abundance: NA; d_gene: TRBD2; j_gene: TRBJ2-3; CDR3aa: CASSLGSGVRTDTQYF; CDR3nt: TGTGCCAGCAGCTTAGGTAGCGGGGTACGCACAGATACGCAGTATTTT
v_gene: TRBV19; abundance: NA; d_gene: NA; j_gene: TRBJ1-3; CDR3aa: CASRTQPGGNTIYF; CDR3nt: TGTGCCAGCCGGACTCAACCGGGGGGAAACACCATATATTTT
v_gene: TRBV18; abundance: NA; d_gene: NA; j_gene: TRBJ2-5; CDR3aa: CASSPRSTGTETQYF; CDR3nt: TGTGCCAGCTCCCCAAGAAGCACAGGGACCGAGACCCAGTACTTC
v_gene: TRBV28; abundance: NA; d_gene: TRBD2; j_gene: TRBJ2-7; CDR3aa: CASSPVWGGESSYEQYF; CDR3nt: TGTGCCAGCAGTCCAGTTTGGGGGGGAGAGAGCTCCTACGAGCAGTACTTC
v_gene: TRBV7-8; abundance: NA; d_gene: NA; j_gene: TRBJ2-7; CDR3aa: CASSPSGGGGSYEQYF; CDR3nt: TGTGCCAGCAGCCCCAGCGGAGGGGGCGGCTCCTACGAGCAGTACTTC
v_gene: TRBV18; abundance: few; d_gene: TRBD1; j_gene: TRBJ2-2; CDR3aa: CASSPPTGMNTGELFF; CDR3nt: TGTGCCAGCTCACCTCCGACAGGGATGAACACCGGGGAGCTGTTTTTT
v_gene: TRBV20-1; abundance: NA; d_gene: NA; j_gene: TRBJ1-4; CDR3aa: CGIATNEKLFF; CDR3nt: TGCGGCATTGCAACTAATGAAAAACTGTTTTTT
v_gene: TRBV5-1; abundance: NA; d_gene: NA; j_gene: TRBJ1-1; CDR3aa: CASSLVGGRSGLATEAFF; CDR3nt: TGCGCCAGCAGCTTGGTCGGGGGGCGATCGGGTTTGGCCACTGAAGCTTTCTTT
v_gene: TRBV7-9; abundance: NA; d_gene: NA; j_gene: TRBJ1-2; CDR3aa: CASSDPGTNYGYTF; CDR3nt: TGTGCCAGCAGCGACCCGGGGACTAACTATGGCTACACCTTC
v_gene: TRBV14; abundance: NA; d_gene: NA; j_gene: TRBJ2-5; CDR3aa: CASSQDNWTQYF; CDR3nt: TGTGCCAGCAGCCAAGATAATTGGACCCAGTACTTC
v_gene: TRBV6-4; abundance: NA; d_gene: NA; j_gene: TRBJ2-7; CDR3aa: CASRAGTYSYEQYF; CDR3nt: TGTGCCAGCAGGGCCGGGACTTACTCCTACGAGCAGTACTTC
v_gene: TRBV27; abundance: NA; d_gene: NA; j_gene: TRBJ1-1; CDR3aa: CASGEAGRNTEAFF; CDR3nt: TGTGCCAGCGGGGAAGCGGGAAGGAACACTGAAGCTTTCTTT
v_gene: TRBV18; abundance: NA; d_gene: TRBD1; j_gene: TRBJ1-4; CDR3aa: CASSPLQGAGEKLFF; CDR3nt: TGTGCCAGCTCACCACTTCAGGGGGCGGGTGAAAAACTGTTTTTT
v_gene: TRBV2; abundance: NA; d_gene: TRBD1; j_gene: TRBJ1-5; CDR3aa: CASSPTGGNNNQPQHF; CDR3nt: TGTGCCAGCAGTCCTACAGGGGGCAATAACAATCAGCCCCAGCATTTT
v_gene: TRBV30; abundance: NA; d_gene: NA; j_gene: TRBJ2-7; CDR3aa: CAWSRDTYEQYF; CDR3nt: TGTGCCTGGAGCCGGGACACCTACGAGCAGTACTTC
v_gene: TRBV15; abundance: NA; d_gene: NA; j_gene: TRBJ1-4; CDR3aa: CATSRETMGEKLFF; CDR3nt: TGTGCCACCAGCAGGGAGACGATGGGTGAAAAACTGTTTTTT
v_gene: TRBV3-1/TRBV3-2; abundance: NA; d_gene: TRBD2; j_gene: TRBJ2-2; CDR3aa: CASSLWLAGKGELFF; CDR3nt: TGTGCCAGCAGCCTCTGGTTAGCGGGAAAAGGGGAGCTGTTTTTT
v_gene: TRBV6-6; abundance: NA; d_gene: NA; j_gene: TRBJ1-2; CDR3aa: CASSNSGLPYSYGYTF; CDR3nt: TGTGCCAGCAGTAATTCGGGACTTCCCTACTCCTATGGCTACACCTTC
v_gene: TRBV6-6; abundance: NA; d_gene: NA; j_gene: TRBJ2-7; CDR3aa: CASRIRGLEGEQYF; CDR3nt: TGTGCCAGCAGGATAAGGGGCCTCGAAGGAGAGCAGTACTTC
v_gene: TRBV27; abundance: NA; d_gene: NA; j_gene: TRBJ1-4; CDR3aa: CASNPTGMIGEKLFF; CDR3nt: TGTGCCAGCAATCCAACAGGGATGATAGGAGAAAAACTGTTTTTT
v_gene: TRBV28; abundance: NA; d_gene: TRBD1; j_gene: TRBJ2-7; CDR3aa: CASSYRDSYEQYF; CDR3nt: TGTGCCAGCAGTTACAGGGACAGCTACGAGCAGTACTTC
v_gene: TRBV6-1; abundance: once; d_gene: NA; j_gene: TRBJ2-5; CDR3aa: CASSENPGVMGQEPQYF; CDR3nt: TGTGCCAGCAGTGAAAACCCTGGGGTAATGGGGCAAGAGCCCCAGTACTTC
v_gene: TRBV4-1; abundance: NA; d_gene: NA; j_gene: TRBJ2-7; CDR3aa: CASSHTGSAYEQYF; CDR3nt: TGCGCCAGCAGCCACACCGGGTCCGCCTACGAGCAGTACTTC
v_gene: TRBV12-3/TRBV12-4; abundance: NA; d_gene: TRBD1; j_gene: TRBJ2-7; CDR3aa: CASRGQGYYEQYF; CDR3nt: TGTGCCAGCAGAGGACAGGGCTACTACGAGCAGTACTTC
v_gene: TRBV21-1; abundance: NA; d_gene: NA; j_gene: TRBJ2-1; CDR3aa: CASSKLGRRSSYNEQFF; CDR3nt: TGTGCCAGCAGCAAACTCGGCAGGAGGAGCTCCTACAATGAGCAGTTCTTC
v_gene: TRBV4-1; abundance: NA; d_gene: TRBD2; j_gene: TRBJ2-5; CDR3aa: CASSQGEGLAPQETQYF; CDR3nt: TGCGCCAGCAGCCAAGGGGAAGGACTAGCCCCCCAAGAGACCCAGTACTTC
v_gene: TRBV27; abundance: NA; d_gene: NA; j_gene: TRBJ1-1; CDR3aa: CASSLWAEENTEAFF; CDR3nt: TGTGCCAGCAGTTTATGGGCAGAAGAGAACACTGAAGCTTTCTTT
v_gene: TRBV7-6; abundance: once; d_gene: TRBD2; j_gene: TRBJ2-5; CDR3aa: CASSPGTSGRAGETQYF; CDR3nt: TGTGCCAGCAGCCCGGGGACTAGCGGGAGGGCCGGGGAGACCCAGTACTTC
v_gene: TRBV2; abundance: NA; d_gene: TRBD1; j_gene: TRBJ2-7; CDR3aa: CASGGQGSYEQYF; CDR3nt: TGTGCCAGCGGAGGACAGGGAAGCTACGAGCAGTACTTC
v_gene: TRBV27; abundance: once; d_gene: TRBD2; j_gene: TRBJ2-7; CDR3aa: CASSLSSGGNYEQYF; CDR3nt: TGTGCCAGCAGTTTGAGTAGCGGGGGAAATTACGAGCAGTACTTC